The present T cell receptor (beta chain) was sequenced within a study of human T cells and chemical hapten exposure. Time point denoted: pre-sensitization, week 0. Treatment meaning: therapeutic diphenylcyclopropenone sensitization with weekly scalp DPC. The authors' total RNA extraction used unfractionated whole blood. Using its own MiXCR run on the RACE reads, TCRdb lists one record per CDR3 protein. The sample consists of tens of thousands of distinct CDR3 sequences, under 12% of them appearing once. This clonotype was seen ten or more times. This TCR came from a man aged 25-45 years with alopecia areata. Some clones in this sample may be carry-over from other donors' samples. The specimen was whole blood, collected in connection with sensitization to the hapten diphenylcyclopropenone (DPC).

The CDR3 protein is CASRPFGGQGGSPLHF. The DNA for the CDR3 is TGTGCCAGCAGACCCTTTGGGGGACAGGGTGGATCACCCCTCCACTTT. This chain uses TRBV28 with TRBJ1-6; 9 bases line up with TRBD1. The ends lost 6 bases at V and 10 bases at J; junction bases unmatched: 13. The CDR3 spans 16 residues. From germline, CDR1 is MDHEN and CDR2 SYDVKM.